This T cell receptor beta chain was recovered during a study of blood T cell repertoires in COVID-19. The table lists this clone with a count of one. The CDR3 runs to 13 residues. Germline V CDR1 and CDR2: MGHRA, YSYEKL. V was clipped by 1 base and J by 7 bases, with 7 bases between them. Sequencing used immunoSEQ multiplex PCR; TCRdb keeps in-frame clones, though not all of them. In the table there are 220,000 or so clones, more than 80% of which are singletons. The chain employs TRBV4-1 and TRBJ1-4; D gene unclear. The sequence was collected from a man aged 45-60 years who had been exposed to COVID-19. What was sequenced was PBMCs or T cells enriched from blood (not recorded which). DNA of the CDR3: TGCGCCAGCAGCCAAGTAAACGGTGAAAAACTGTTTTTT. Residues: CASSQVNGEKLFF.